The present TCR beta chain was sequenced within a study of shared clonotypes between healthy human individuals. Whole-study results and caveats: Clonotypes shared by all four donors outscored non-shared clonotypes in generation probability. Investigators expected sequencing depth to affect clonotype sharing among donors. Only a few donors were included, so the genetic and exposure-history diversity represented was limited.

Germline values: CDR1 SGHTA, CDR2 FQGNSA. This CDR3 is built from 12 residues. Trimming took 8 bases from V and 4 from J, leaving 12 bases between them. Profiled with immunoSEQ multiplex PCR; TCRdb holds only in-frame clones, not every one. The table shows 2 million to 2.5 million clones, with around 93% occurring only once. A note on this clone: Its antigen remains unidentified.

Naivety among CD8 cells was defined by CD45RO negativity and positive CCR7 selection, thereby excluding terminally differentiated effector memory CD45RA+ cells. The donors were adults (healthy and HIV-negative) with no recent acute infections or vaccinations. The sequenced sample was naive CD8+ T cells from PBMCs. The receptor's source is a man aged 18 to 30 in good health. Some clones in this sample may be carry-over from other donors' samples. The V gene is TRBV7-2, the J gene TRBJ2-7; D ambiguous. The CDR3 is CASANWGYEQYF. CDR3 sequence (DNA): TGTGCCAGCGCAAATTGGGGTTACGAGCAGTACTTC.